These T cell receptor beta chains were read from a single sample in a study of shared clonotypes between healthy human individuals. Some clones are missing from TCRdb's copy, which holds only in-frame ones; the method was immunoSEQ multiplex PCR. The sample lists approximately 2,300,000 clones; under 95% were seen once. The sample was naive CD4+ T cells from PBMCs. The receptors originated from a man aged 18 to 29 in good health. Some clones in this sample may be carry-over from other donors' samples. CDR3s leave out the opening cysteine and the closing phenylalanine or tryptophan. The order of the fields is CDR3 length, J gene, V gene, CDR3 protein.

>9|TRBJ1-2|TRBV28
ASSNLYGYT
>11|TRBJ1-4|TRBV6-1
ASRTRRNEKLF
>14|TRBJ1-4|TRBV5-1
ASADRGGRPNEKLF
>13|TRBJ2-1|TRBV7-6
ASSSLTGVTDEQF
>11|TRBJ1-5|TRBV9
ASSVSVGQPQH
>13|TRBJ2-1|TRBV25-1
ASSKTQGIYNEQF
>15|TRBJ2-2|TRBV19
ASSIGLDGAHTGELF
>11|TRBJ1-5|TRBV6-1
ASSEFGLGPQH
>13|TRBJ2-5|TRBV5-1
ASSLEYSGMETQY
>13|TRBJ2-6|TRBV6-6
ASSTQGTGANVLT
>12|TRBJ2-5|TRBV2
ASSGPGKQETQY
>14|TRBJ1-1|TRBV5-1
ASSLLPTQGVTEAF
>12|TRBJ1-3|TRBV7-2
ASSLVDSGNTIY
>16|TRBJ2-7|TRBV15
ATSRGLGQGSHSYEQY
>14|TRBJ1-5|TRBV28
ASSRRQGVGNQPQH
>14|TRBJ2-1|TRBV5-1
ASSPRLAGGNSEQF
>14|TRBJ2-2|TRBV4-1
ASSRGDRGGTGELF
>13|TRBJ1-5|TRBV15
ATSRDQGGGQPQH
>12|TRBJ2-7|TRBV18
ASSPSITSYEQY
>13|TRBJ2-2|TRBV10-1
ASSELRSKAGELF